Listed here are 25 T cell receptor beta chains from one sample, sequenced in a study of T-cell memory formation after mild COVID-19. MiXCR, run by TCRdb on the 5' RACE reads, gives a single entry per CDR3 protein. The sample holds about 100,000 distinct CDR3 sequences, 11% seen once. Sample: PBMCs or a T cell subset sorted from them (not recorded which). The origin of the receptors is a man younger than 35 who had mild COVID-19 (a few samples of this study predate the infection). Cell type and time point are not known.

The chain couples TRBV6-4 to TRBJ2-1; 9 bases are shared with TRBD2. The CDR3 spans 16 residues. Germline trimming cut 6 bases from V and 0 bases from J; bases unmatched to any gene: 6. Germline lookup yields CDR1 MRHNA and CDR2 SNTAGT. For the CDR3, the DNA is TGTGCCAGCAGCGCCGCTAGCGGGAACTCCTACAATGAGCAGTTCTTC. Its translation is CASSAASGNSYNEQFF.

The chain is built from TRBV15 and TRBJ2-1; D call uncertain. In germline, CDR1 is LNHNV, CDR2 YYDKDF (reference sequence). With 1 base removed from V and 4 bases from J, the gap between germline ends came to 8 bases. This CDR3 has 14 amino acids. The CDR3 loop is CATSRAKQYNEQFF. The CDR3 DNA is TGTGCCACCAGCAGAGCAAAACAGTACAATGAGCAGTTCTTC.

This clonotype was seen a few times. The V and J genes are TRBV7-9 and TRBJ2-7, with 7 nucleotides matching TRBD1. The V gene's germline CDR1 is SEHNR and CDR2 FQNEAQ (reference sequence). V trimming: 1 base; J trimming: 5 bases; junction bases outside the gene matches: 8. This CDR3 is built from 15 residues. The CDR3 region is CASSLGRGRRNEQYF. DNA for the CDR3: TGTGCCAGCAGCTTAGGTAGGGGGCGTCGGAACGAGCAGTACTTC.

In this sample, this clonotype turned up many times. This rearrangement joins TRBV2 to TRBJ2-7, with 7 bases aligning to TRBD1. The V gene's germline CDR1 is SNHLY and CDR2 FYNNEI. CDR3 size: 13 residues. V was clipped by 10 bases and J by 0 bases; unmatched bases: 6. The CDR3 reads CAITGTDSYEQYF. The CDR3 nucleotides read TGTGCCATCACCGGGACAGACTCCTACGAGCAGTACTTC.

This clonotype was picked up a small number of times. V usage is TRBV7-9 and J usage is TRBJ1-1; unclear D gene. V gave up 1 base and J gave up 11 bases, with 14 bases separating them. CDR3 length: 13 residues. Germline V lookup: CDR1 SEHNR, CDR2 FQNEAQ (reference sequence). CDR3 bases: TGTGCCAGCAGCTTAGTCGACCTCGAAGGGGCTTTCTTT. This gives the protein CASSLVDLEGAFF.

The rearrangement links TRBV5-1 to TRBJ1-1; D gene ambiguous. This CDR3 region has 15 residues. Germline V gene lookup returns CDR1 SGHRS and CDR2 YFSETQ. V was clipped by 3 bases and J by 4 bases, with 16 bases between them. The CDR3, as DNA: TGCGCCAGCAGCTCTTTGGGAAGGGTGAGCACTGAAGCTTTCTTT. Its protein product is CASSSLGRVSTEAFF.

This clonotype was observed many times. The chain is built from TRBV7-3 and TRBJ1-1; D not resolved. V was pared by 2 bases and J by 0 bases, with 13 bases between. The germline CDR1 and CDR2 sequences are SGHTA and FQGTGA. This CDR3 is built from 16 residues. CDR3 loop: CASSLAPGDLNTEAFF. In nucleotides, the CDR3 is TGTGCCAGCAGCTTAGCCCCCGGAGATTTGAACACTGAAGCTTTCTTT.

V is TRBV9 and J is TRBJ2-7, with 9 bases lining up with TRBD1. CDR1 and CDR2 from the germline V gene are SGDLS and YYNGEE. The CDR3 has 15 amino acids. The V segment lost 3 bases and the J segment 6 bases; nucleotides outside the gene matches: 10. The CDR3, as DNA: TGTGCCAGCAGCGCTACGGGACAGGGAAGGGGCGAGCAGTACTTC. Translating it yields CASSATGQGRGEQYF.

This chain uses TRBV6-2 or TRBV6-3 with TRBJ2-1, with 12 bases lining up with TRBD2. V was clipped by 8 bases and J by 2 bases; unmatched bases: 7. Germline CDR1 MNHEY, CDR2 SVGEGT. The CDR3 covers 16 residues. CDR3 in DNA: TGTGCCAGCGCGGAAGCTAGCGGGGGGGCCTACAATGAGCAGTTCTTC. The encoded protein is CASAEASGGAYNEQFF.

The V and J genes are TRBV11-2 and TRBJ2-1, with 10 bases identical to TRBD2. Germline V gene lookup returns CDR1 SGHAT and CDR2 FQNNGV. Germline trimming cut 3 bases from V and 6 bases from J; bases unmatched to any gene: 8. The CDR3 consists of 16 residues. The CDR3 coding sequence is TGTGCCAGCAGCTTTTCTAGCGGGGGCCCAATCAATGAGCAGTTCTTC. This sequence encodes CASSFSSGGPINEQFF.

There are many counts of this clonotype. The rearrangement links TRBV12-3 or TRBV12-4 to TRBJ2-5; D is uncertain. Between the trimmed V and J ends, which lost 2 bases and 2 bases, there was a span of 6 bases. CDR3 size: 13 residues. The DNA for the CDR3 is TGTGCCAGCAGTTTACTATATCAAGAGACCCAGTACTTC. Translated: CASSLLYQETQYF.

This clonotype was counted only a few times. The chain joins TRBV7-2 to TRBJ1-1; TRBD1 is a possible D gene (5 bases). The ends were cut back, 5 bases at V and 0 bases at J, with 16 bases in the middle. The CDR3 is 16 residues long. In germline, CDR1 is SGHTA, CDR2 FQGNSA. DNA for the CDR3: TGTGCCAGCAGCACCGGGACGAACCCTATGAACACTGAAGCTTTCTTT. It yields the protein CASSTGTNPMNTEAFF. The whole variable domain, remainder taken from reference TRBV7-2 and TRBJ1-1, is GAGVSQSPSNKVTEKGKDVELRCDPISGHTALYWYRQSLGQGLEFLIYFQGNSAPDKSGLPSDRFSAERTGGSVSTLTIQRTQQEDSAVYLCASSTGTNPMNTEAFFGQGTRLTVV.

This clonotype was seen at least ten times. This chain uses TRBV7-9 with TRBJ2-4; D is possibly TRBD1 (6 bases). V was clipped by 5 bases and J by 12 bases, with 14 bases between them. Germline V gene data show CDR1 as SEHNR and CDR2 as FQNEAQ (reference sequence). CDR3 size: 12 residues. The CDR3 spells CASSQGPSPQYF. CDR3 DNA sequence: TGTGCCAGCAGCCAGGGGCCCTCCCCTCAGTACTTC.

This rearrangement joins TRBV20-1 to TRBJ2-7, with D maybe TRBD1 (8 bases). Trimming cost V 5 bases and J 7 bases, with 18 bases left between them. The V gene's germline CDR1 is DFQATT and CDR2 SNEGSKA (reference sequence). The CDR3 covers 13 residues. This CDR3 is CSADRGGFLEQYF. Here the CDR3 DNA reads TGCAGTGCTGACAGGGGAGGGTTCTTAGAGCAGTACTTC.

The CDR3 sequence: CASSAGGTLFTDTQYF. In nucleotides, the CDR3 is TGTGCCAGCAGCGCGGGGGGGACTCTTTTCACAGATACGCAGTATTTT. The chain has TRBV9 and TRBJ2-3; the match to TRBD2 covers 8 bases. The CDR3 contains 16 residues. Unmatched junction bases numbered 8, after V lost 3 bases and J lost 2 bases. Germline V gives CDR1 SGDLS, CDR2 YYNGEE. The variable domain in full, completed from reference TRBV9 and TRBJ2-3, reads DSGVTQTPKHLITATGQRVTLRCSPRSGDLSVYWYQQSLDQGLQFLIQYYNGEERAKGNILERFSAQQFPDLHSELNLSSLELGDSALYFCASSAGGTLFTDTQYFGPGTRLTVL.

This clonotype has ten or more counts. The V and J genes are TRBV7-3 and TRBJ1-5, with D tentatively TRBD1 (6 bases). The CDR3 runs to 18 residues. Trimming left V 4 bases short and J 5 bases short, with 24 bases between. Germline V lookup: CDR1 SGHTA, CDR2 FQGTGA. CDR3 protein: CASSSPGAVEKEYQPQHF. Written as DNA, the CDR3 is TGTGCCAGCAGCTCGCCGGGGGCGGTGGAAAAAGAATATCAGCCCCAGCATTTT.

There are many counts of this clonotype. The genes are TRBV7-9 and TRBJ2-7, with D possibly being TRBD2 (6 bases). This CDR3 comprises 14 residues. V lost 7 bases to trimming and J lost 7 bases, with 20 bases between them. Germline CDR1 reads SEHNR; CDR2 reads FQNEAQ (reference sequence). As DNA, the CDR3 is TGTGCCAGCACCATGGAGGGTCCCTCGAGGGAGCAGTACTTC. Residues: CASTMEGPSREQYF.

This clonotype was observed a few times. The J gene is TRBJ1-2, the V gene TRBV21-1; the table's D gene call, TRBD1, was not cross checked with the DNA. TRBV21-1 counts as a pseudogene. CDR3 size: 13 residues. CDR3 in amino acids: CASDGTFNYGYTF. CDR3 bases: TGTGCCAGCGATGGGACGTTTAACTATGGCTACACCTTC.

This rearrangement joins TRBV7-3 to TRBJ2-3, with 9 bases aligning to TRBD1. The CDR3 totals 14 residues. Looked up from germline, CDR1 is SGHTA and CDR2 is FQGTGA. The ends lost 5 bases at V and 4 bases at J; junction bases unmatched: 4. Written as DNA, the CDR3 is TGTGCCAGCAGCCCCGGGACAGGGCCAGATACGCAGTATTTT. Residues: CASSPGTGPDTQYF.

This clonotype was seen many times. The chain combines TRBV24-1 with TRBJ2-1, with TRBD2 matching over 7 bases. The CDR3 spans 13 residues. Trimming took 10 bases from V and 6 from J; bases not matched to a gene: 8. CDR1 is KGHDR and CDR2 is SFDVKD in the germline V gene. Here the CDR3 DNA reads TGTGCCACAGAACCCCCGGGGGGCAATGAGCAGTTCTTC. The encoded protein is CATEPPGGNEQFF.

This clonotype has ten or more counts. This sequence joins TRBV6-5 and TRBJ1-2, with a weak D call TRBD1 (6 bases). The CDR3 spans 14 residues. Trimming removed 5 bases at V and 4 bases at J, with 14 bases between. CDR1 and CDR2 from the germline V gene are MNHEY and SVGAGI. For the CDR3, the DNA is TGTGCCAGCAGTCCCTCCTCCAGGGGCTATGGCTACACCTTC. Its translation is CASSPSSRGYGYTF.

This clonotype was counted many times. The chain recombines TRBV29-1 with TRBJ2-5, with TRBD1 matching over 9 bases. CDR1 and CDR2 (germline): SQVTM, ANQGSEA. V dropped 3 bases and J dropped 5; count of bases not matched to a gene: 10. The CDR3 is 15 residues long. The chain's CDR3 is CSVEGDRESAETQYF. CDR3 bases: TGCAGCGTTGAGGGGGACAGGGAATCGGCGGAGACCCAGTACTTC.

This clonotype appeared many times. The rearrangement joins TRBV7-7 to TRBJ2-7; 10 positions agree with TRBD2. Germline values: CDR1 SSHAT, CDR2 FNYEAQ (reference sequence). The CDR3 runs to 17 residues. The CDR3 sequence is CASSLARTSGGYREQYV. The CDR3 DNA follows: TGTGCTAGCAGCTTAGCTCGGACTAGCGGAGGGTATCGAGAGCAGTACGTC.

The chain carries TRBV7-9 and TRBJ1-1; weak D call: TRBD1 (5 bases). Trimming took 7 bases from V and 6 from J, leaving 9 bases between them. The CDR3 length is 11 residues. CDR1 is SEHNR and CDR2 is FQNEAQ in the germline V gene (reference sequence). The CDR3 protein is CASTEGSEAFF. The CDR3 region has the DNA TGTGCCAGCACGGAGGGGTCTGAAGCTTTCTTT.

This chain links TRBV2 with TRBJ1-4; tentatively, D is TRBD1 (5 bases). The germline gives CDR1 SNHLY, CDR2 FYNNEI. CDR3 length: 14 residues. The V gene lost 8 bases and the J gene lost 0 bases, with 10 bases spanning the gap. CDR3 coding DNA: TGTGCCAGCGCAGGGCCCGCAACTAATGAAAAACTGTTTTTT. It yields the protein CASAGPATNEKLFF.